This T cell receptor beta chain was documented in a study of blood T cells in healthy people across ages. The authors ran a second PCR of 7 to 11 cycles using a sample-barcoded 5' primer and a J-beta primer mix. TCRdb re-called the 5' RACE reads through MiXCR, storing one row per CDR3 protein. Among around 1,800,000 distinct CDR3 sequences listed, 30% to 40% were seen once. V was pared by 7 bases and J by 5 bases, with 18 bases between. This CDR3 contains 14 residues. In germline, CDR1 is DFQATT, CDR2 SNEGSKA (reference sequence). Input material: blood. The V gene is TRBV20-1, the J gene TRBJ2-1; tentative D call: TRBD1 (5 bases). This receptor was obtained from a human donor in good health. The CDR3 protein is CSVVPGLVDNEQFF. The CDR3 DNA reads TGCAGTGTTGTGCCAGGGCTAGTGGACAATGAGCAGTTCTTC.